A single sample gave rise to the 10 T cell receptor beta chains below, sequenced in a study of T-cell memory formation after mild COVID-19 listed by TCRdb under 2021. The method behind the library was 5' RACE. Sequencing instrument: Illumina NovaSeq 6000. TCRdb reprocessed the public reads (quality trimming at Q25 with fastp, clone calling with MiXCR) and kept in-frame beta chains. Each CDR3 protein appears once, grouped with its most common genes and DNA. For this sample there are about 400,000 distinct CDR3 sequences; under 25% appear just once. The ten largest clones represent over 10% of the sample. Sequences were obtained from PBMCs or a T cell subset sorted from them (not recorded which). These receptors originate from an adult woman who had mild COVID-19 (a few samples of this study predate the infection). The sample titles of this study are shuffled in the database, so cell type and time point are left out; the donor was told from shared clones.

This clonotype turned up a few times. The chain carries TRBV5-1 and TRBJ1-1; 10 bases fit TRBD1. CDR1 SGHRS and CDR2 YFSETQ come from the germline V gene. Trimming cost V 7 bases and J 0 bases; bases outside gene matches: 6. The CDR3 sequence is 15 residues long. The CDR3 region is CASRGQGIVNTEAFF. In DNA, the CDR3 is TGCGCCAGCCGGGGACAGGGGATTGTGAACACTGAAGCTTTCTTT.

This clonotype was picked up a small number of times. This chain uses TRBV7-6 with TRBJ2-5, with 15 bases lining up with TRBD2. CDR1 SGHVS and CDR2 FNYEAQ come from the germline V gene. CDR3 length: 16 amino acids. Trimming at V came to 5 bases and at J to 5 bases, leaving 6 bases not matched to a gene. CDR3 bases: TGTGCCAGCAGCGAAGGACTAGCGGGGGGGCCTGAGACCCAGTACTTC. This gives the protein CASSEGLAGGPETQYF.

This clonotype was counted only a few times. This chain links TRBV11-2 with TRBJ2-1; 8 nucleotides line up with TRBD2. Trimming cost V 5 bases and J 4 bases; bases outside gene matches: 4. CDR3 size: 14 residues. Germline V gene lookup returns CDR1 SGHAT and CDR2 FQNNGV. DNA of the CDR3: TGTGCCAGCAGCCGCGGGGGGCAATACAATGAGCAGTTCTTC. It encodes CASSRGGQYNEQFF.

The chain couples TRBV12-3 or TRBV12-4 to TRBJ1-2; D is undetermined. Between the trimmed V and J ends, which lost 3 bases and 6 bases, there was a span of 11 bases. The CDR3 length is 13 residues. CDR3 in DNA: TGTGCCAGCAGTTTCAACCCAGCGGATGGCTACACCTTC. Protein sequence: CASSFNPADGYTF.

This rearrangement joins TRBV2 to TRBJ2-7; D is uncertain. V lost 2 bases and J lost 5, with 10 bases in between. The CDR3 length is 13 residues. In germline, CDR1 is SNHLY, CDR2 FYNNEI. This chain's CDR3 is CASSEQGLDEQYF. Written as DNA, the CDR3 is TGTGCCAGCAGTGAACAAGGGCTTGACGAGCAGTACTTC. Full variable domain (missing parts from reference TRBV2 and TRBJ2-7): EPEVTQTPSHQVTQMGQEVILRCVPISNHLYFYWYRQILGQKVEFLVSFYNNEISEKSEIFDDQFSVERPDGSNFTLKIRSTKLEDSAMYFCASSEQGLDEQYFGPGTRLTVT.

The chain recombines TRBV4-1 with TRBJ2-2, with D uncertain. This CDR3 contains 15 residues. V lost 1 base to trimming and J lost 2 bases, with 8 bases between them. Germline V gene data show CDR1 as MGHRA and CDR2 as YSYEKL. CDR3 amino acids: CASSQVQTNTGELFF. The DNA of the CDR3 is TGCGCCAGCAGCCAAGTACAGACTAACACCGGGGAGCTGTTTTTT.

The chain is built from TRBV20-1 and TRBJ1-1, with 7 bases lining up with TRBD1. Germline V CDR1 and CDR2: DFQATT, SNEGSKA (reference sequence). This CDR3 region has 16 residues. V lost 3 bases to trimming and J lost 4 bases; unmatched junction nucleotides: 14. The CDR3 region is CSASKNRGDRGTEAFF. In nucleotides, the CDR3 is TGCAGTGCTAGCAAAAACAGGGGCGATCGAGGCACTGAAGCTTTCTTT.

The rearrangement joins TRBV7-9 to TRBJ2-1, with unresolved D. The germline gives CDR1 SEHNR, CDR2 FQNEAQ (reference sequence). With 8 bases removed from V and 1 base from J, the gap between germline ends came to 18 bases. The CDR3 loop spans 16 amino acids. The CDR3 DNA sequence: TGTGCCAGCGGTCCTGACCTGTTTGGGTCCTACAATGAGCAGTTCTTC. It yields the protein CASGPDLFGSYNEQFF.

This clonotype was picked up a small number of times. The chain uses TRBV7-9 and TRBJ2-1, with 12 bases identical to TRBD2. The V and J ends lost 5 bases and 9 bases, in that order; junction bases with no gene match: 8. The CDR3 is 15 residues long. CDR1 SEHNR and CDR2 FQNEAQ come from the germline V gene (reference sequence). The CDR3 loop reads CASSHGLAGSVEQFF. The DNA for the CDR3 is TGTGCCAGCAGCCACGGACTAGCGGGGTCCGTTGAGCAGTTCTTC.

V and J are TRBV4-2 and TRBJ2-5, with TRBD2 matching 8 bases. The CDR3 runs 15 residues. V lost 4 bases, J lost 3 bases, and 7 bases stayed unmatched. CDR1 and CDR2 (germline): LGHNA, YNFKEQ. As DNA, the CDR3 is TGTGCCAGCAGCCCCGCGGGGGGATCCAAAGAGACCCAGTACTTC. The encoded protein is CASSPAGGSKETQYF.